A selection of T cell receptor beta chains follows, all from one sample in a study of blood T cells in healthy people across ages. TCRdb fed the 5' RACE reads into MiXCR, producing one record per CDR3 protein. The table shows 1 million or so distinct CDR3 sequences, with around 45% occurring only once. What was sequenced was blood. The receptors shown here come from a woman aged 60-75 years in good health. Both conserved end residues are part of each CDR3. The D gene is left open where the match is weak. Some rows have no size entry. The others give once, few or many, or a class for an expanded clone.

v_call: TRBV28
clone_size: -
d_call: -
j_call: TRBJ1-5
cdr3_nt: TGTGCCAGCAGTTTCGCAGGGCTTGGTCAGCCCCAGCATTTT
cdr3_aa: CASSFAGLGQPQHF

v_call: TRBV24-1
clone_size: few
d_call: -
j_call: TRBJ2-1
cdr3_nt: TGTGCCACCAGTGATCGATCCCGGGACTCCAATGAGCAGTTCTTC
cdr3_aa: CATSDRSRDSNEQFF

v_call: TRBV27
clone_size: -
d_call: -
j_call: TRBJ1-1
cdr3_nt: TGTGCCAGCAGTTTAACGCCTCAGGGTTCTGAAGCTTTCTTT
cdr3_aa: CASSLTPQGSEAFF

v_call: TRBV20-1
clone_size: -
d_call: -
j_call: TRBJ2-5
cdr3_nt: TGCAGTGCCCCGGGGTTCAAGGAGGATGAGCAGTACTTC
cdr3_aa: CSAPGFKEDEQYF

v_call: TRBV30
clone_size: -
d_call: -
j_call: TRBJ2-5
cdr3_nt: TGTGCCTGGAGTTCAGGACAGGGAGGGGAAACCCAGTACTTC
cdr3_aa: CAWSSGQGGETQYF

v_call: TRBV29-1
clone_size: few
d_call: -
j_call: TRBJ1-4
cdr3_nt: TGCAGCGTTGCTACAGAGGAAAAACTGTTTTTT
cdr3_aa: CSVATEEKLFF

v_call: TRBV25-1
clone_size: -
d_call: -
j_call: TRBJ2-1
cdr3_nt: TGTGCCAGCAGTGAAAGGTGGGAGGATGAGCAGTTCTTC
cdr3_aa: CASSERWEDEQFF

v_call: TRBV20-1
clone_size: -
d_call: -
j_call: TRBJ2-3
cdr3_nt: TGCAGTGCCCAGAGCACAGGTACGCAGTATTTT
cdr3_aa: CSAQSTGTQYF

v_call: TRBV20-1
clone_size: few
d_call: -
j_call: TRBJ2-1
cdr3_nt: TGCAGTGCCCTAGGGGACCGGTCGGACAATGAGCAGTTCTTC
cdr3_aa: CSALGDRSDNEQFF

v_call: TRBV20-1
clone_size: few
d_call: -
j_call: TRBJ2-3
cdr3_nt: TGCAGTGAAGAGGGGCGGGACACAGATACGCAGTATTTT
cdr3_aa: CSEEGRDTDTQYF

v_call: TRBV4-1
clone_size: -
d_call: -
j_call: TRBJ2-7
cdr3_nt: TGCGCCAGCAGCCAAGATACGGGGCGCTCCTACGAGCAGTACTTC
cdr3_aa: CASSQDTGRSYEQYF

v_call: TRBV5-5
clone_size: few
d_call: -
j_call: TRBJ2-1
cdr3_nt: TGTGCCAGCAGTGTCGGGGGCGATGAGCAGTTCTTC
cdr3_aa: CASSVGGDEQFF

v_call: TRBV5-1
clone_size: few
d_call: -
j_call: TRBJ2-1
cdr3_nt: TGCGCCAGCAGCTTGGTTTACCGCAATGAGCAGTTCTTC
cdr3_aa: CASSLVYRNEQFF

v_call: TRBV13
clone_size: -
d_call: -
j_call: TRBJ2-5
cdr3_nt: TGTGCCAGCAGCCAAGTGGGAGCGATCCAAGAGACCCAGTACTTC
cdr3_aa: CASSQVGAIQETQYF

v_call: TRBV29-1
clone_size: -
d_call: TRBD1
j_call: TRBJ2-7
cdr3_nt: TGCAGCGTCTATACCCCGGGACAGGGGTCTGTCAATGAGCAGTACTTC
cdr3_aa: CSVYTPGQGSVNEQYF

v_call: TRBV18
clone_size: -
d_call: TRBD2
j_call: TRBJ2-1
cdr3_nt: TGTGCCAGCTCTCAACTAAATCTAGCGGGATTTACGACTGAGCAGTTCTTC
cdr3_aa: CASSQLNLAGFTTEQFF

v_call: TRBV5-6
clone_size: -
d_call: TRBD2
j_call: TRBJ2-2
cdr3_nt: TGTGCCAGCAGCTGGGGACTAGCGGGAGCGGCCGGGGAGCTGTTTTTT
cdr3_aa: CASSWGLAGAAGELFF

v_call: TRBV12-3/TRBV12-4
clone_size: once
d_call: -
j_call: TRBJ2-7
cdr3_nt: TGTGCCAGCAGTTTATGGCTAGCGCCATACAATGAGCAGTACTTC
cdr3_aa: CASSLWLAPYNEQYF

v_call: TRBV2
clone_size: -
d_call: -
j_call: TRBJ2-1
cdr3_nt: TGTGCCAGCAGTGAACCGGGGCGGCCCTCCAATGAGCAGTTCTTC
cdr3_aa: CASSEPGRPSNEQFF

v_call: TRBV3-1
clone_size: -
d_call: -
j_call: TRBJ2-1
cdr3_nt: TGTGCCAGCAGCCTCCGGGCCATAGCGGCTTACAATGAGCAGTTCTTC
cdr3_aa: CASSLRAIAAYNEQFF

v_call: TRBV12-3/TRBV12-4
clone_size: -
d_call: -
j_call: TRBJ1-5
cdr3_nt: TGTGCCAGCAGCCTACCCGAGGGGGGGGGCGGCAATCAGCCCCAGCATTTT
cdr3_aa: CASSLPEGGGGNQPQHF

v_call: TRBV3-1
clone_size: -
d_call: TRBD2
j_call: TRBJ2-7
cdr3_nt: TGTGCCAGCAGCCAAGGTCTAGCGGGCAAGGGGTACGAGCAGTACTTC
cdr3_aa: CASSQGLAGKGYEQYF

v_call: TRBV4-1
clone_size: -
d_call: -
j_call: TRBJ2-7
cdr3_nt: TGCGCCAGCAGCCGTGGGGACTTCACCTACGAGCAGTACTTC
cdr3_aa: CASSRGDFTYEQYF

v_call: TRBV3-1
clone_size: -
d_call: -
j_call: TRBJ2-7
cdr3_nt: TGTGCCAGCAGCCAAGTTGGAGGACTGAATTACGAGCAGTACTTC
cdr3_aa: CASSQVGGLNYEQYF

v_call: TRBV9
clone_size: -
d_call: -
j_call: TRBJ2-7
cdr3_nt: TGTGCCAGCAGCGTAGGTTGGGACAACTACGAGCAGTACTTC
cdr3_aa: CASSVGWDNYEQYF

v_call: TRBV29-1
clone_size: -
d_call: TRBD2
j_call: TRBJ2-1
cdr3_nt: TGCAGCGTTGATCCTCCTAGCGGGAGTATGGATGAGCAGTTCTTC
cdr3_aa: CSVDPPSGSMDEQFF